These 27 T cell receptor beta chains share one sample of origin, sequenced in a study of blood T cell repertoires in COVID-19. Measured with immunoSEQ multiplex PCR; TCRdb has only the in-frame clones, and not every one. The data hold about 30,000 clones, with around nine tenths observed a single time. The sequenced material came from peripheral blood. The receptors were gathered from a human donor in a cohort sampled during active COVID-19. The donor label of this sample is uncertain.

The chain couples TRBV11-3 to TRBJ2-5, with D possibly matching TRBD1 (6 bases). Germline assignment: CDR1 SGHNT and CDR2 YENEEA. CDR3 length: 15 residues. The ends were cut back, 5 bases at V and 4 bases at J, with 17 bases in the middle. CDR3 region: CASSPGQGMRETQYF. CDR3 nucleotides: TGTGCCAGCAGCCCCGGCCAGGGGATGAGAGAGACCCAGTACTTC. The whole variable domain, remainder taken from reference TRBV11-3 and TRBJ2-5, is EAGVVQSPRYKIIEKKQPVAFWCNPISGHNTLYWYLQNLGQGPELLIRYENEEAVDDSQLPKDRFSAERLKGVDSTLKIQPAELGDSAVYLCASSPGQGMRETQYFGPGTRLLVL.

In this sample, this clone turned up once. The chain links TRBV30 to TRBJ2-7; TRBD1 aligns across 8 bases. The CDR3 is 14 residues long. J was trimmed by 5 bases and V by 3 bases; bases with no gene match: 9. CDR1 and CDR2 from the germline V gene are GTSNPN and SVGIG (reference sequence). The CDR3 DNA follows: TGTGCCTGGAGCAGGGGACAGGTAGGGAACGAGCAGTACTTC. It is translated as CAWSRGQVGNEQYF.

The chain recombines TRBV7-3 with TRBJ2-3; TRBD2 matches at 9 bases. V lost 0 bases, J lost 1 base, and 2 bases stayed unmatched. This CDR3 has 16 amino acids. CDR1 SGHTA and CDR2 FQGTGA come from the germline V gene. The CDR3 loop is CASSLTPSGGTDTQYF. The CDR3 DNA sequence: TGTGCCAGCAGCTTAACACCTAGCGGGGGCACAGATACGCAGTATTTT.

The rearrangement joins TRBV6-5 to TRBJ1-6; D ambiguous. Per the germline V gene, CDR1 is MNHEY and CDR2 is SVGAGI. Trimming pared 9 bases from V and 8 bases from J, leaving 11 bases between. The CDR3 spans 12 residues. The CDR3 nucleotides read TGTGCCAGTACCTTGAACTATTCACCCCTCCACTTT. This encodes CASTLNYSPLHF.

The chain recombines TRBV4-1 with TRBJ2-3; the match to TRBD2 covers 9 bases. CDR1 and CDR2 (germline): MGHRA, YSYEKL. There are 18 residues in the CDR3. V lost 2 bases and J lost 3; bases outside the gene matches: 12. The CDR3 loop reads CASSQRNFASGITDTQYF. The CDR3 DNA sequence: TGCGCCAGCAGCCAAAGAAACTTCGCTAGCGGGATAACAGATACGCAGTATTTT.

J is TRBJ1-4 and V is TRBV5-4; tentative D call: TRBD1 (6 bases). The CDR3 totals 18 residues. The V end was cut by 4 bases, the J end by 0 bases, with 19 bases between. The germline V gene has CDR1 SGHNT and CDR2 YYREEE (reference sequence). Here the CDR3 DNA reads TGTGCCAGCAGCGGAGACGGCAGGGGTCCCACAACTAATGAAAAACTGTTTTTT. Residues: CASSGDGRGPTTNEKLFF.

The chain employs TRBV29-1 and TRBJ1-1, with a tentative D call TRBD1 (6 bases). The V and J ends lost 1 base and 5 bases respectively, with 14 bases between them. CDR1 is SQVTM, CDR2 ANQGSEA, per germline. The CDR3 covers 14 residues. The CDR3 sequence is CSVEGGGAWTEAFF. Here the CDR3 DNA reads TGCAGCGTTGAAGGTGGGGGGGCGTGGACTGAAGCTTTCTTT. Using reference TRBV29-1 and TRBJ1-1 for the parts outside the CDR3, the full variable domain is SAVISQKPSRDICQRGTSLTIQCQVDSQVTMMFWYRQQPGQSLTLIATANQGSEATYESGFVIDKFPISRPNLTFSTLTVSNMSPEDSSIYLCSVEGGGAWTEAFFGQGTRLTVV.

This rearrangement joins TRBV19 to TRBJ1-4; 8 bases are a match to TRBD1. CDR3 length equals 16 residues. Germline-derived CDR1 and CDR2 are LNHDA and SQIVND (reference sequence). J gave up 3 bases and V 6 bases, and 9 bases lay outside the gene matches. The CDR3 region is CASRRQGRGSNEKLFF. The CDR3 DNA reads TGTGCCAGTAGGAGACAGGGGCGAGGTTCTAATGAAAAACTGTTTTTT.

V is TRBV24-1 and J is TRBJ2-5; 12 bases agree with TRBD1. Germline V gene sequence: CDR1 KGHDR, CDR2 SFDVKD. The junction had 3 bases not matched to a gene; V was cut back by 4 bases and J by 4 bases. The CDR3 contains 15 residues. Here the CDR3 reads CATSDGTGGRETQYF. The DNA for the CDR3 is TGTGCCACCAGTGACGGGACAGGGGGCAGAGAGACCCAGTACTTC.

V gene TRBV7-3 combines with J gene TRBJ2-5, with 8 nucleotides matching TRBD1. The length of the CDR3 is 13 residues. The V segment lost 5 bases and the J segment 5 bases; nucleotides outside the gene matches: 4. Germline loops: CDR1 SGHTA, CDR2 FQGTGA. The CDR3 sequence is CASSPRTGETQYF. CDR3 coding DNA: TGTGCCAGCAGCCCTCGGACAGGGGAGACCCAGTACTTC.

The V gene is TRBV2, the J gene TRBJ2-1; D is unclear. Deletions cut 4 bases from V and 5 bases from J, with 9 bases between. The CDR3 is 13 residues long. The V gene's germline CDR1 is SNHLY and CDR2 FYNNEI. CDR3 residues: CASSAEADNEQFF. In DNA form, the CDR3 reads TGTGCCAGCAGTGCCGAGGCAGACAATGAGCAGTTCTTC.

This chain uses TRBV5-1 with TRBJ1-6, with TRBD1 matching over 8 bases. The V and J ends lost 3 bases and 10 bases, in that order; junction bases with no gene match: 6. The CDR3 extends over 14 amino acids. Germline CDR1 and CDR2: SGHRS and YFSETQ. The CDR3 is CASSSGQGRSPLHF. For the CDR3, the DNA is TGCGCCAGCAGCTCCGGACAGGGCCGATCACCCCTCCACTTT. Complete variable domain (other parts from reference TRBV5-1 and TRBJ1-6): KAGVTQTPRYLIKTRGQQVTLSCSPISGHRSVSWYQQTPGQGLQFLFEYFSETQRNKGNFPGRFSGRQFSNSRSEMNVSTLELGDSALYLCASSSGQGRSPLHFGNGTRLTVT.

CDR3 DNA sequence: TGTGCCAGCAGCCAGAACTTCGGGACATACTACGAGCAGTACTTC. Its protein product is CASSQNFGTYYEQYF. This rearrangement joins TRBV3-1 (or the pseudogene TRBV3-2) to TRBJ2-7; TRBD1 might be the D (6 bases). From germline, CDR1 is LGHDT and CDR2 YNNKEL (reference sequence). Trimming shortened V by 3 bases and J by 3 bases, and 15 bases separated the two germline ends. The CDR3 sequence is 15 residues long.

The V call is TRBV5-4, the J call TRBJ2-3, with TRBD2 matching 12 bases. The trim removed 4 bases at V and 1 base at J, leaving 4 bases unmatched. Germline loops: CDR1 SGHNT, CDR2 YYREEE (reference sequence). This CDR3 is 16 amino acids long. The CDR3 sequence: CASSKRTSGGTDTQYF. The DNA of the CDR3 is TGTGCCAGCAGCAAAAGGACTAGCGGGGGCACAGATACGCAGTATTTT. The full variable domain, in which reference TRBV5-4 and TRBJ2-3 provide the parts outside the CDR3, is ETGVTQSPTHLIKTRGQQVTLRCSSQSGHNTVSWYQQALGQGPQFIFQYYREEENGRGNFPPRFSGLQFPNYSSELNVNALELDDSALYLCASSKRTSGGTDTQYFGPGTRLTVL.

The rearrangement uses TRBV5-8 and TRBJ2-3; D may be TRBD2 (6 bases). Per the germline V gene, CDR1 is SGHTS and CDR2 is YDEGEE. V gave up 2 bases and J gave up 2 bases, with 18 bases separating them. The CDR3 runs to 17 residues. The CDR3 DNA reads TGTGCCAGCAGCTTTGGAGGGAGTCGTGTCGACACAGATACGCAGTATTTT. Protein product: CASSFGGSRVDTDTQYF.

The chain recombines TRBV28 with TRBJ1-5, with a tentative D call TRBD1 (6 bases). V was pared by 4 bases and J by 8 bases, with 24 bases between. CDR1 MDHEN and CDR2 SYDVKM come from the germline V gene. This CDR3 spans 17 amino acids. The CDR3 sequence: CASSSRTASTLSKPQHF. The CDR3 nucleotides are TGTGCCAGCAGTTCGAGGACAGCCAGTACCCTTTCTAAGCCCCAGCATTTT.

This clone occurred once. The chain recombines TRBV18 with TRBJ2-1; 11 bases fit TRBD2. With 3 bases clipped from V and 4 bases from J, the junction kept 8 bases outside the gene matches. The CDR3 is 17 amino acids. Germline loops: CDR1 KGHSH, CDR2 LQKENI. This chain's CDR3 is CASSPRVTSGIYNEQFF. As DNA, the CDR3 is TGTGCCAGCTCACCCAGGGTGACTAGCGGGATTTACAATGAGCAGTTCTTC.

V usage is TRBV7-3 and J usage is TRBJ2-2, with 8 bases matching TRBD2. CDR3 length: 18 residues. With V trimmed by 2 bases and J by 5 bases, 13 bases remained unmatched. The germline gives CDR1 SGHTA, CDR2 FQGTGA. The CDR3 here is CASSLGYRGGRRTGELFF. The CDR3 coding sequence is TGTGCCAGCAGCTTAGGCTATCGGGGCGGGAGGAGGACCGGGGAGCTGTTTTTT.

The chain combines TRBV18 with TRBJ1-1, with 8 bases identical to TRBD1. V was clipped by 6 bases and J by 0 bases; unmatched bases: 3. The CDR3 has 14 residues. Germline loops: CDR1 KGHSH, CDR2 LQKENI. CDR3 sequence (DNA): TGTGCCAGCTCCACAGGGGGGATGAACACTGAAGCTTTCTTT. It is translated as CASSTGGMNTEAFF.

The rearrangement joins TRBV24-1 to TRBJ2-1, with 9 positions matching TRBD1. With 4 bases clipped from V and 0 bases from J, the junction kept 3 bases outside the gene matches. The CDR3 is 16 residues long. Germline CDR1 KGHDR, CDR2 SFDVKD. CDR3 DNA sequence: TGTGCCACCAGTGACACGACAGGGGGCTCCTACAATGAGCAGTTCTTC. Encoded protein: CATSDTTGGSYNEQFF.

The genes are TRBV6-1 and TRBJ2-1; D gene ambiguous. V lost 3 bases and J 10 bases, leaving 7 bases between the germline ends. CDR1 and CDR2 from the germline V gene are MNHNS and SASEGT. The CDR3 sequence is 11 residues long. The CDR3 DNA sequence: TGTGCCAGCAGTGAGGCAGGCGAGCAGTTCTTC. Residues: CASSEAGEQFF.

The rearrangement links TRBV5-1 to TRBJ2-3; unclear D gene. Germline V gene lookup returns CDR1 SGHRS and CDR2 YFSETQ. V lost 0 bases, J lost 2 bases, and 7 bases lay in between. The CDR3 has 14 residues. The CDR3 DNA sequence: TGCGCCAGCAGCTTGGTAGCTTCCACAGATACGCAGTATTTT. It translates to CASSLVASTDTQYF. The variable domain in full, with the rest retrieved from reference TRBV5-1 and TRBJ2-3, is KAGVTQTPRYLIKTRGQQVTLSCSPISGHRSVSWYQQTPGQGLQFLFEYFSETQRNKGNFPGRFSGRQFSNSRSEMNVSTLELGDSALYLCASSLVASTDTQYFGPGTRLTVL.

V usage is TRBV6-5 and J usage is TRBJ2-1, with D uncertain. The germline gives CDR1 MNHEY, CDR2 SVGAGI. The CDR3 is 12 residues long. Trimming pared 6 bases from V and 6 bases from J, leaving 9 bases between. CDR3 in amino acids: CASSASGNEQFF. The CDR3 DNA is TGTGCCAGCAGCGCCTCGGGCAATGAGCAGTTCTTC.

The chain carries TRBV10-3 and TRBJ2-6, with D maybe TRBD2 (6 bases). The CDR3 is made up of 14 amino acids. Trimming left V 8 bases short and J 4 bases short, with 12 bases between. The germline V gene has CDR1 ENHRY and CDR2 SYGVKD. The CDR3 spells CAISGESGANVLTF. The CDR3, as DNA: TGTGCCATCTCGGGGGAGTCAGGGGCCAACGTCCTGACTTTC.

The DNA for the CDR3 is TGTGCCAGCACTTTCCTAGCGGGAAGCTCCTACGAGCAGTACTTC. Its protein is CASTFLAGSSYEQYF. The rearrangement joins TRBV6-5 to TRBJ2-7, with 9 bases identical to TRBD2. The junction had 7 bases not matched to a gene; V was cut back by 7 bases and J by 0 bases. Germline values: CDR1 MNHEY, CDR2 SVGAGI. The CDR3 covers 15 residues.

The CDR3 here is CASSPDRSNTGELFF. DNA for the CDR3: TGTGCCAGCTCACCGGACAGGTCGAACACCGGGGAGCTGTTTTTT. The chain is built from TRBV18 and TRBJ2-2; 7 bases align to TRBD1. J gave up 0 bases and V 3 bases, and 1 base lay outside the gene matches. The length of the CDR3 is 15 residues. Per germline, CDR1 KGHSH and CDR2 LQKENI.

The rearrangement uses TRBV12-3 or TRBV12-4 and TRBJ1-1; D uncertain. Trimming left V 3 bases short and J 1 base short, with 3 bases between. The CDR3 consists of 12 residues. The CDR3, as DNA: TGTGCCAGCAGTTTCAGGAACACTGAAGCTTTCTTT. This sequence encodes CASSFRNTEAFF.